The 22 T cell receptor beta chains below all came from one sample that was sequenced in a study of control samples from healthy donors and cancer patients. Data came from immunoSEQ multiplex PCR; TCRdb stores just in-frame clones and leaves some out. The data hold 150,000 or so clones, with 93% observed a single time. Material for sequencing was blood. The receptors here all came from a man aged 18 to 29 in good health.

V usage is TRBV6-5 and J usage is TRBJ2-7; 8 bases fit TRBD1. The trim removed 2 bases at V and 2 bases at J, leaving 5 bases unmatched. Germline CDR1 MNHEY, CDR2 SVGAGI. The CDR3 is made up of 15 amino acids. CDR3 protein: CASSYVGTGPYEQYF. DNA of the CDR3: TGTGCCAGCAGTTACGTAGGGACAGGTCCCTACGAGCAGTACTTC.

The chain couples TRBV6-2 or TRBV6-3 to TRBJ1-2; no firm D call. Trimming shortened V by 0 bases and J by 4 bases, and 3 bases separated the two germline ends. Per germline, CDR1 MNHEY and CDR2 SVGEGT. This CDR3 spans 12 amino acids. The CDR3 sequence: CASSYSSYGYTF. The CDR3 nucleotides read TGTGCCAGCAGTTACTCGAGCTATGGCTACACCTTC.

The chain carries TRBV5-1 and TRBJ2-2, with TRBD2 matching over 10 bases. After removal of 5 bases from V and 5 bases from J, the junction contained 9 bases not matched to a gene. Germline V gene lookup returns CDR1 SGHRS and CDR2 YFSETQ. The CDR3 is made up of 16 amino acids. CDR3 nucleotides: TGCGCCAGCAGGCCCCAGAGCGGGAGGGGTACCGGGGAGCTGTTTTTT. Amino acid sequence: CASRPQSGRGTGELFF.

This clone was recorded only once. The CDR3 DNA reads as TGTGCCTGGAGTGTAGGAGGATCCTACAATGAGCAGTTCTTC. Its protein is CAWSVGGSYNEQFF. The V call is TRBV30, the J call TRBJ2-1, with TRBD2 as a possible D gene (5 bases). CDR1 GTSNPN and CDR2 SVGIG come from the germline V gene (reference sequence). This CDR3 contains 14 residues. V was trimmed by 0 bases and J by 1 base, leaving 7 bases between them.

J is TRBJ1-2 and V is TRBV4-2, with TRBD1 matching over 8 bases. This CDR3 is 15 amino acids long. V shed 0 bases, J shed 5 bases, and the junction held 5 bases outside the gene matches. Germline CDR1 and CDR2: LGHNA and YNFKEQ. Written as DNA, the CDR3 is TGTGCCAGCAGCCAAGACGACAGGGGTGATTATGGCTACACCTTC. Its protein product is CASSQDDRGDYGYTF.

As regards this clone: The sample holds other DNA sequences that translate to the same CDR3. This chain connects TRBV5-6 to TRBJ2-3; TRBD1 matches at 9 bases. V shed 2 bases and J 3 bases; nucleotides not matched to a gene: 7. The length of the CDR3 is 16 residues. The V gene's germline CDR1 is SGHDT and CDR2 YYEEEE. In nucleotides, the CDR3 is TGTGCCAGCAGCTTTCCGGGACAGGGAGGAACAGATACGCAGTATTTT. The encoded protein is CASSFPGQGGTDTQYF.

The chain combines TRBV6-2 or TRBV6-3 with TRBJ2-7; D is undetermined. CDR3 length: 14 amino acids. Germline CDR1 and CDR2: MNHEY and SVGEGT. The V gene lost 2 bases and the J gene lost 1 base, with 9 bases spanning the gap. The CDR3 region is CASSYLGVSYEQYF. CDR3 DNA: TGTGCCAGCAGTTACCTAGGCGTTTCCTACGAGCAGTACTTC.

The rearrangement links TRBV4-3 to TRBJ2-3, with 8 bases identical to TRBD1. CDR3 length: 16 amino acids. Germline CDR1 and CDR2: LGHNA and YSLEER. V was pared by 4 bases and J by 4 bases, with 10 bases of the junction left unmatched. CDR3 in DNA: TGCGCCAGCAGCCGCACCAGGGGGCAAAGGGCAGATACGCAGTATTTT. Its protein is CASSRTRGQRADTQYF.

The genes are TRBV15 and TRBJ1-1, with 9 bases that match TRBD1. The CDR3 has 14 amino acids. The V segment lost 3 bases and the J segment 7 bases; nucleotides outside the gene matches: 6. Germline V gene data show CDR1 as LNHNV and CDR2 as YYDKDF (reference sequence). CDR3 in amino acids: CATSRDRGTSEAFF. The CDR3 DNA reads as TGTGCCACCAGCAGGGACAGGGGAACGAGTGAAGCTTTCTTT. The variable domain in full, with the rest retrieved from reference TRBV15 and TRBJ1-1, is DAMVIQNPRYQVTQFGKPVTLSCSQTLNHNVMYWYQQKSSQAPKLLFHYYDKDFNNEADTPDNFQSRRPNTSFCFLDIRSPGLGDTAMYLCATSRDRGTSEAFFGQGTRLTVV.

The chain combines TRBV5-1 with TRBJ1-1; 7 nucleotides align to TRBD1. CDR1 is SGHRS, CDR2 YFSETQ, per germline. Germline trimming cut 4 bases from V and 0 bases from J; bases unmatched to any gene: 21. This CDR3 has 20 amino acids. CDR3 residues: CASSPRRRRDSYLLNTEAFF. CDR3 DNA: TGCGCCAGCAGCCCGAGACGTCGCCGGGACAGCTATCTCCTGAACACTGAAGCTTTCTTT.

The chain links TRBV5-3 to TRBJ2-1; D is unclear. TRBV5-3 is sorted into the ORF group, with uncertain function. Between the trimmed V and J ends, which lost 3 bases and 3 bases, there was a span of 10 bases. The CDR3 extends over 14 amino acids. The CDR3 sequence is CARSWPVIYNEQFF. The CDR3 region has the DNA TGTGCCAGAAGCTGGCCCGTAATCTACAATGAGCAGTTCTTC.

The chain links TRBV13 to TRBJ1-1; D gene uncertain. The CDR3 consists of 13 residues. CDR1 is PRHDT and CDR2 is FYEKMQ in the germline V gene (reference sequence). Trimming took 1 base from V and 1 from J, leaving 4 bases between them. For the CDR3, the DNA is TGTGCCAGCAGCTTAGCAAGGAACACTGAAGCTTTCTTT. As protein: CASSLARNTEAFF. Based on the CDR3 plus reference TRBV13 and TRBJ1-1, the full variable domain is AAGVIQSPRHLIKEKRETATLKCYPIPRHDTVYWYQQGPGQDPQFLISFYEKMQSDKGSIPDRFSAQQFSDYHSELNMSSLELGDSALYFCASSLARNTEAFFGQGTRLTVV.

The chain is built from TRBV6-6 and TRBJ2-2, with D perhaps matching TRBD1 (5 bases). CDR1 MNHNY and CDR2 SVGAGI come from the germline V gene (reference sequence). With 6 bases removed from V and 3 bases from J, the gap between germline ends came to 14 bases. This CDR3 has 15 amino acids. The CDR3 DNA sequence: TGTGCCAGCAGCCAAGGGGCTATCCACACCGGGGAGCTGTTTTTT. Protein: CASSQGAIHTGELFF.

This clone was picked up many times. The chain is built from TRBV28 and TRBJ1-4, with 8 bases identical to TRBD1. Per germline, CDR1 MDHEN and CDR2 SYDVKM. This CDR3 has 16 residues. Trimming removed 5 bases from V and 5 bases from J; junction bases left unmatched: 10. CDR3 in amino acids: CASSPVVRQGNEKLFF. The CDR3 bases are TGTGCCAGCAGTCCCGTGGTTAGACAGGGGAATGAAAAACTGTTTTTT.

CDR3 sequence reads: CASSQLSFETQYF. DNA for the CDR3: TGTGCCAGCAGCCAATTGAGCTTTGAGACCCAGTACTTC. V gene TRBV3-1 (or the pseudogene TRBV3-2) combines with J gene TRBJ2-5; D is unclear. Germline CDR1 is LGHDT and CDR2 is YNNKEL (reference sequence). The CDR3 consists of 13 residues. The V end was cut by 2 bases, the J end by 5 bases, with 9 bases between.

V and J are TRBV2 and TRBJ2-1, with D maybe TRBD1 (6 bases). V was trimmed by 4 bases and J by 4 bases, leaving 11 bases between them. This CDR3 contains 14 residues. The germline V gene encodes CDR1 SNHLY and CDR2 FYNNEI. CDR3: CASSVQGPYNEQFF. CDR3 bases: TGTGCCAGCAGTGTACAGGGACCATACAATGAGCAGTTCTTC.

This clone has a single count. The chain is built from TRBV10-3 and TRBJ2-3; D is possibly TRBD1 (5 bases). Germline values: CDR1 ENHRY, CDR2 SYGVKD. V lost 6 bases, J lost 0 bases, and 13 bases lay in between. This CDR3 is built from 15 residues. CDR3 nucleotides: TGTGCCATCAGCGTACGACAGCGTAGCACAGATACGCAGTATTTT. Translation gives CAISVRQRSTDTQYF.

The V call is TRBV6-5, the J call TRBJ1-5, with a tentative D call TRBD1 (6 bases). Deletions cut 6 bases from V and 5 bases from J, with 17 bases between. This CDR3 is 15 amino acids long. Looked up from germline, CDR1 is MNHEY and CDR2 is SVGAGI. The CDR3 loop is CASSRGGRKDQPQHF. The CDR3, as DNA: TGTGCCAGCAGCCGGGGGGGGCGAAAAGATCAGCCCCAGCATTTT.

This rearrangement joins TRBV19 to TRBJ2-7; 9 nucleotides match TRBD1. This CDR3 has 14 amino acids. V gave up 5 bases and J gave up 5 bases; unmatched junction bases: 7. Germline-derived CDR1 and CDR2 are LNHDA and SQIVND (reference sequence). The CDR3 nucleotides read TGTGCCAGTAGTCTCGGGACAGGGTTGGACGAGCAGTACTTC. Translation gives CASSLGTGLDEQYF.

The chain is built from TRBV28 and TRBJ1-4; D ambiguous. The CDR3 contains 16 residues. Germline CDR1 and CDR2: MDHEN and SYDVKM. The V gene lost 4 bases and the J gene lost 0 bases, with 12 bases spanning the gap. The DNA of the CDR3 is TGTGCCAGCAGTTCCCCTCGGGGAGCAACTAATGAAAAACTGTTTTTT. Translation gives CASSSPRGATNEKLFF.

The rearrangement uses TRBV2 and TRBJ2-2; D is ambiguous. CDR1 and CDR2 from the germline V gene are SNHLY and FYNNEI. The CDR3 contains 11 residues. V was shortened by 7 bases and J by 5 bases, with 5 bases between the two germline ends. CDR3 coding DNA: TGTGCCAGCACGGAGACCGGGGAGCTGTTTTTT. This codes for CASTETGELFF.

This rearrangement joins TRBV2 to TRBJ1-3; possibly TRBD1 for D (5 bases). V lost 8 bases, J lost 4 bases, and 15 bases lay in between. The CDR3 consists of 14 residues. Germline V CDR1 and CDR2: SNHLY, FYNNEI. CDR3 bases: TGTGCCAGCCTCGAGGTGGGGCGGGGAAACACCATATATTTT. As protein: CASLEVGRGNTIYF. Filled out from reference TRBV2 and TRBJ1-3, the complete variable domain reads EPEVTQTPSHQVTQMGQEVILRCVPISNHLYFYWYRQILGQKVEFLVSFYNNEISEKSEIFDDQFSVERPDGSNFTLKIRSTKLEDSAMYFCASLEVGRGNTIYFGEGSWLTVV.